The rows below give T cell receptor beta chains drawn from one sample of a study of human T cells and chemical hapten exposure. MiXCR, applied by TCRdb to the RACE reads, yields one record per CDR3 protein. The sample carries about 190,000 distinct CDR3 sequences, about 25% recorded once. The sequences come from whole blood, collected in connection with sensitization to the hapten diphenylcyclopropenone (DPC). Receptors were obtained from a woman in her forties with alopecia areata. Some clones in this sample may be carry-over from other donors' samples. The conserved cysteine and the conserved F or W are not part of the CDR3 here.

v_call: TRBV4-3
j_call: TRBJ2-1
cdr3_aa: ASSQSGGGYNEQF

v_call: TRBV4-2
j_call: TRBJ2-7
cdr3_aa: ASSQDLGYAYEQY

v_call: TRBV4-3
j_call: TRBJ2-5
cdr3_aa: ASSQDNRDETQY

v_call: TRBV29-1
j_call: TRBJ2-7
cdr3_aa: SVVPGQSYEQY

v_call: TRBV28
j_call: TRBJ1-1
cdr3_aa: ASIGPDSTEAF

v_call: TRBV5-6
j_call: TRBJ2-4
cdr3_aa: ASSSSGRTKNIQY

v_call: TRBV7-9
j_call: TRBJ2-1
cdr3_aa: ASSLVGQSYNEQF

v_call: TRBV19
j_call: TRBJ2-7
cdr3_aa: ASSIEGTRYEQY

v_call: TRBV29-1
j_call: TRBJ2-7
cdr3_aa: SVEDIGGYEQY

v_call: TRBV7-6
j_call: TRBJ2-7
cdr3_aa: ASSLLTGLHEQY

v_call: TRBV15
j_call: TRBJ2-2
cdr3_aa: ATRVPRGTGELF

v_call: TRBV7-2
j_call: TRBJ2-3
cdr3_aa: ASSRTSGRVPDTQY

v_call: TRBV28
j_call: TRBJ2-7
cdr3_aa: ASKGTDSYEQY

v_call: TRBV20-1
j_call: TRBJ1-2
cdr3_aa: SAQDGGYGYT

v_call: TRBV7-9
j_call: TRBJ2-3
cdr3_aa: ASSSKPGQRRTDTQY

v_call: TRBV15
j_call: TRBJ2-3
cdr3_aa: ATSGNYRGRADTQY

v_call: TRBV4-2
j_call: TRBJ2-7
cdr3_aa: ASSQEGQDRSYEQY

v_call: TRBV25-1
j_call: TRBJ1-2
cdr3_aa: ASSDIRRVRGYT

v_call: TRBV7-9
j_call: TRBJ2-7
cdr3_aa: ASSLVESGSGRLYEQY

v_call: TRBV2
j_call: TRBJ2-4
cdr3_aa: ASSGTNIQY

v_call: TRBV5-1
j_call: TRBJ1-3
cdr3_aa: ASSLGSGISGNTIY

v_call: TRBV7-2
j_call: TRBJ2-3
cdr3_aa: ASSLYQADTQY

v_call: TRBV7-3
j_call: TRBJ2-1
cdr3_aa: ASSLGATSGANEEQF

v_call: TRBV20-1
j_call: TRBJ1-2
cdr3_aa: SARPPDRDYGYT

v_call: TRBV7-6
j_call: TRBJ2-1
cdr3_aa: ASSLGELGTYNEQF

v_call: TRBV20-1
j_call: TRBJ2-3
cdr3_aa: SARLVTDTQY

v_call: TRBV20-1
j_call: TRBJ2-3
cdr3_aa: SRVRTSGRGADTQY

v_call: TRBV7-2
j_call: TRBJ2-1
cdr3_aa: ASSLGRAVNEQF

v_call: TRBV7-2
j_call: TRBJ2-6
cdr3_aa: ASSLRSGAGANVLT

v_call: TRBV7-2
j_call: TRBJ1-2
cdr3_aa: ASSPGQAYGYT

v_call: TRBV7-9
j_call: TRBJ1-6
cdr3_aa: ASSSSGQGFDSPLH

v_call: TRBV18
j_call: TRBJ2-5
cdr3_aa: ASSPSRQGETQY

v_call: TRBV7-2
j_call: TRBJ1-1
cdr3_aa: ASSLERTGGAGAF

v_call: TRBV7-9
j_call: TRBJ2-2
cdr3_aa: ASRDTPPGELF

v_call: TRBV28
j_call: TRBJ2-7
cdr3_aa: ASSRTGAYEQY

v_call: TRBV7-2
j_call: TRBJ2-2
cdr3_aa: ASSLAPATNTGELF

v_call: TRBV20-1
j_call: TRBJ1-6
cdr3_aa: SARKPGQGLGSPLH

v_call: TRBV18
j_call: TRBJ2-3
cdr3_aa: ASSPTGLAVDTQY

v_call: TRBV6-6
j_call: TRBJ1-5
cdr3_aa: ASSPTRQSSNQPQH

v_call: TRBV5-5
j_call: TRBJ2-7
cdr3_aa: ASSHRTGGPYEQY

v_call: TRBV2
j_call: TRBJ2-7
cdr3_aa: ASSGWTGDDYEQY

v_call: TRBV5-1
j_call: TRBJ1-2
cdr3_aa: ASSLDPSVANYGYT

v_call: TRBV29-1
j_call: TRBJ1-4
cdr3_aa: SVAQGAGDEKLF

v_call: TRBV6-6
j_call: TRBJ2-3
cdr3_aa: ASSSDTFAQY

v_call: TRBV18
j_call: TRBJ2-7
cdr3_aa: ASSPPTRGSYEQY

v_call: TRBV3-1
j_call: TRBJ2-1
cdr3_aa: ASSPGLAGGPKQF

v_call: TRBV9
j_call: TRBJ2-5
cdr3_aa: ASSATGVQGGTQY

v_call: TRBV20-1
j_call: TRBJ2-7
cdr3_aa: SARDPFRDYEQY

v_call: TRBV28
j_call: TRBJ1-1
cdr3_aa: ASSLTGIRAF

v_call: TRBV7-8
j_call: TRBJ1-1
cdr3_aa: ASSFVGSPGDTEAF

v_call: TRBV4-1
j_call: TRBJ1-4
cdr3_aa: ASSQRTDEKLF

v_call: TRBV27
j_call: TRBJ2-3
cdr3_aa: ASSFGSPSGQY

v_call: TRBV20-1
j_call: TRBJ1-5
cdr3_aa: SAQWRLDQPQH